This T cell receptor (beta chain) was observed in a study of cytomegalovirus exposure and HLA in healthy donors. Study conclusions and caveats: DRB1 had the most TCR associations and HLA-C the fewest, a later analysis found, with rates varying by HLA locus. Among TCR beta chains, those listed as cytomegalovirus-associated numbered roughly 150.

Worth noting for this clone: The antigen is unknown.

The V gene's germline CDR1 is MNHEY and CDR2 SVGAGI. The CDR3 is 13 residues long. V lost 2 bases and J 2 bases, leaving 6 bases between the germline ends. With 60 Vbeta and 13 Jbeta primers, the PCR was carried out. Here immunoSEQ multiplex PCR was the method, and the copy in TCRdb shows in-frame clones only, minus some. The sample includes under 170,000 clones, 79% of them seen just once. The sample consisted of PBMCs. The sequence was obtained from a man aged 50-59 years in good health and CMV-seropositive. This chain joins TRBV6-5 and TRBJ2-5; D uncertain. The CDR3 DNA reads TGTGCCAGCAGTTACAGCCAACAAGAGACCCAGTACTTC. Amino acid sequence: CASSYSQQETQYF.